This T cell receptor (beta chain) was captured by sequencing in a study of T-cell memory formation after mild COVID-19. Constant-segment primers and 5'RACE yielded cDNA libraries for TCR alpha and TCR beta, each carrying sample barcodes and UMIs. Using its own MiXCR run on the 5' RACE reads, TCRdb lists one record per CDR3 protein. This sample has roughly 450,000 distinct CDR3 sequences; roughly 18% occur once, and the top ten carry around an eighth. This clonotype has a handful of counts. What it binds is unknown. General study results and limits: Day 15 to 85 contracting clones showed balanced CD4/CD8; later expanders leaned CD4+.

CDR1 and CDR2 (germline): MDHEN, SYDVKM. The ends were cut back, 6 bases at V and 5 bases at J, with 14 bases in the middle. The CDR3 loop spans 14 amino acids. The sequenced sample was PBMCs or a T cell subset sorted from them (not recorded which). The TCR was taken from an adult woman who had mild COVID-19 (a few samples of this study predate the infection). Cell type and time point are not known. The V call is TRBV28, the J call TRBJ1-5; weak D call: TRBD1 (5 bases). The chain's CDR3 is CASSPLIGDQPQHF. The CDR3 DNA follows: TGTGCCAGCAGCCCCCTTATAGGGGATCAGCCCCAGCATTTT. The variable domain in full, with the rest retrieved from reference TRBV28 and TRBJ1-5, is DVKVTQSSRYLVKRTGEKVFLECVQDMDHENMFWYRQDPGLGLRLIYFSYDVKMKEKGDIPEGYSVSREKKERFSLILESASTNQTSMYLCASSPLIGDQPQHFGDGTRLSIL.